This T cell receptor beta chain was obtained from a study of CD8+ T cells in alopecia areata. Study-level background: Treated patients swallowed 5 to 10 mg of oral tofacitinib twice daily. Overall study results and limits: Patients displayed less clarity in TCR sharing than mice, a finding possibly related to HLA. Because one nonresponder was included, the link of baseline CD8+ expansion to response is considered uncertain.

Once RNA had been extracted, it was reverse transcribed into cDNA to act as the sequencing template. Assay: immunoSEQ multiplex PCR; the TCRdb copy retains only in-frame clones and omits some. Here the sample spans over 150,000 clones, about 55% being singletons. Treatment defined: oral pan-JAK inhibitor, 5-10 mg twice daily. Lesional scalp punch biopsies and peripheral blood were collected from alopecia areata patients. As concerns this clone: The target antigen is unknown.

The CDR3 extends over 16 amino acids. CDR1 and CDR2 from the germline V gene are LGHNA and YSLEER. The ends were cut back, 0 bases at V and 3 bases at J, with 14 bases in the middle. The receptor's source is a human donor with alopecia areata. This chain uses TRBV4-3 with TRBJ1-1; D may be TRBD1 (5 bases). The input for sequencing was CD8+ T cells sorted from blood, taken at week 24, from a patient treated with tofacitinib. CDR3 loop: CASSQDRTTGDTEAFF. The CDR3 bases are TGCGCCAGCAGCCAAGATCGGACAACCGGGGACACTGAAGCTTTCTTT.